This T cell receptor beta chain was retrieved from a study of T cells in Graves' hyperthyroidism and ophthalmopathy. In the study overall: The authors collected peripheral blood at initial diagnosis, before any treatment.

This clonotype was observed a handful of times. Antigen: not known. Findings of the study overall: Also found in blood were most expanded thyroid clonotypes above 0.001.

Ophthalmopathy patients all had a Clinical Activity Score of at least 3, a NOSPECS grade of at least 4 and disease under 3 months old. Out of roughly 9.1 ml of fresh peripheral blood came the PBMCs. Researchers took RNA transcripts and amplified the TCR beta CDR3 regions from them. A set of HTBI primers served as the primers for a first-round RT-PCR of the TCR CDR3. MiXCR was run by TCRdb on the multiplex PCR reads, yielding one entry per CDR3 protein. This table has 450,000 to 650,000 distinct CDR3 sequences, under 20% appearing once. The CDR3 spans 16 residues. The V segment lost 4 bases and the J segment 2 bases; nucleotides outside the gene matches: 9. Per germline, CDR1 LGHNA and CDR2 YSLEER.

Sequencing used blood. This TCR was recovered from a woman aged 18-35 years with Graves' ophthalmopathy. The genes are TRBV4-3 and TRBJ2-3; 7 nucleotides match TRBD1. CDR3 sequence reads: CASSPGTAILTDTQYF. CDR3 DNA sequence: TGCGCCAGCAGCCCCGGGACAGCCATACTCACAGATACGCAGTATTTT.